These 23 T cell receptor beta chains share one sample of origin, sequenced in a study of blood T cell repertoires in COVID-19. Profiling relied on immunoSEQ multiplex PCR, and the TCRdb table lists in-frame clones only, not all of them. The sample records 90,000 to 120,000 clones, around 86% being singletons. Sequencing was carried out using PBMCs or T cells enriched from blood (not recorded which). These TCRs come from a woman in her fifties or sixties who had recovered from COVID-19.

This sequence joins TRBV24-1 and TRBJ1-5; 8 nucleotides agree with TRBD1. The CDR3 sequence is 12 residues long. The germline V gene encodes CDR1 KGHDR and CDR2 SFDVKD. Germline trimming cut 9 bases from V and 5 bases from J; bases unmatched to any gene: 2. CDR3 protein: CATGTGHQPQHF. As DNA, the CDR3 is TGTGCCACCGGGACAGGACATCAGCCCCAGCATTTT.

The V and J genes are TRBV18 and TRBJ2-5; 12 bases align to TRBD2. CDR1 KGHSH and CDR2 LQKENI come from the germline V gene. The J segment lost 5 bases and the V segment lost 1 base, leaving 2 bases of the junction unmatched. The CDR3 totals 15 residues. CDR3 residues: CASSPRLAGVETQYF. The CDR3 DNA reads as TGTGCCAGCTCACCACGACTAGCGGGAGTCGAGACCCAGTACTTC.

V and J are TRBV10-3 and TRBJ1-1; possibly TRBD1 for D (5 bases). The CDR3 is made up of 13 amino acids. Between the trimmed V and J ends, which lost 3 bases and 2 bases, there was a span of 7 bases. The V gene's germline CDR1 is ENHRY and CDR2 SYGVKD. The DNA of the CDR3 is TGTGCCATCAGTGATCAGGGTAACACTGAAGCTTTCTTT. Encoded protein: CAISDQGNTEAFF.

The rearrangement links TRBV9 to TRBJ2-1, with 9 bases lining up with TRBD1. Per germline, CDR1 SGDLS and CDR2 YYNGEE. This CDR3 has 15 amino acids. Unmatched junction bases numbered 3, after V lost 5 bases and J lost 0 bases. CDR3 amino acids: CASSEQGASYNEQFF. The DNA of the CDR3 is TGTGCCAGCAGTGAACAGGGGGCCTCCTACAATGAGCAGTTCTTC. Together with reference TRBV9 and TRBJ2-1, the CDR3 gives the full variable domain: DSGVTQTPKHLITATGQRVTLRCSPRSGDLSVYWYQQSLDQGLQFLIQYYNGEERAKGNILERFSAQQFPDLHSELNLSSLELGDSALYFCASSEQGASYNEQFFGPGTRLTVL.

J is TRBJ1-3 and V is TRBV27, with a tentative D call TRBD1 (6 bases). Germline CDR1 reads MNHEY; CDR2 reads SMNVEV (reference sequence). The V end lost 4 bases, the J end lost 4 bases, and 8 bases lay between the germline ends. The CDR3 runs to 13 residues. The CDR3 region is CASSSGAGNTIYF. CDR3 sequence (DNA): TGTGCCAGCAGTTCAGGGGCGGGAAACACCATATATTTT.

This clone came up once. The rearrangement uses TRBV6-5 and TRBJ2-2; TRBD2 might be the D (5 bases). The length of the CDR3 is 15 residues. Germline V lookup: CDR1 MNHEY, CDR2 SVGAGI. Between the trimmed V and J ends, which lost 0 bases and 4 bases, there was a span of 9 bases. As DNA, the CDR3 is TGTGCCAGCAGTTACTCGGAGAGGGCCACCGGGGAGCTGTTTTTT. It specifies CASSYSERATGELFF.

This chain joins TRBV9 and TRBJ1-1, with 8 bases matching TRBD1. CDR3 length: 15 residues. Trimming removed 4 bases from V and 3 bases from J; junction bases left unmatched: 8. In germline, CDR1 is SGDLS, CDR2 YYNGEE. CDR3 protein: CASSSQTGADTEAFF. The CDR3 DNA reads as TGTGCCAGCAGCTCTCAGACAGGGGCTGACACTGAAGCTTTCTTT.

The chain is built from TRBV6-2 or TRBV6-3 and TRBJ2-3, with 16 bases identical to TRBD2. The V gene's germline CDR1 is MNHEY and CDR2 SVGEGT. This CDR3 comprises 19 residues. The J segment lost 1 base and the V segment lost 4 bases, leaving 8 bases of the junction unmatched. CDR3 sequence: CASSSTGTSGGAGTDTQYF. The CDR3 DNA follows: TGTGCCAGCAGTTCAACCGGGACTAGCGGGGGGGCTGGCACAGATACGCAGTATTTT.

The gene calls are TRBV11-1 and TRBJ2-7; a possible D gene is TRBD1 (6 bases). CDR1 and CDR2 from the germline V gene are SGHAT and FQDESV (reference sequence). The CDR3 sequence is 15 residues long. Trimming removed 5 bases from V and 4 bases from J, with 18 bases in between. The CDR3 loop is CASSASGDTFYEQYF. For the CDR3, the DNA is TGTGCCAGCAGCGCGTCAGGGGACACCTTTTACGAGCAGTACTTC.

V and J are TRBV2 and TRBJ2-7, with D maybe TRBD1 (5 bases). V was trimmed by 2 bases and J by 2 bases, leaving 13 bases between them. This CDR3 contains 15 residues. Germline CDR1 and CDR2: SNHLY and FYNNEI. The CDR3 protein is CASSESRVIAYEQYF. In nucleotides, the CDR3 is TGTGCCAGCAGTGAATCCAGGGTTATTGCCTACGAGCAGTACTTC.

The genes are TRBV5-1 and TRBJ1-6; TRBD1 aligns across 8 bases. Germline CDR1 SGHRS, CDR2 YFSETQ. With V trimmed by 4 bases and J by 1 base, 13 bases remained unmatched. CDR3 size: 19 residues. In nucleotides, the CDR3 is TGCGCCAGCAGCATGGGGGACAGGAGGGGATCGTCCTATAATTCACCCCTCCACTTT. Protein sequence: CASSMGDRRGSSYNSPLHF.

This sequence joins TRBV9 and TRBJ2-1; TRBD2 aligns across 9 bases. Germline V gene lookup returns CDR1 SGDLS and CDR2 YYNGEE. This CDR3 region has 16 residues. V shed 0 bases, J shed 13 bases, and the junction held 14 bases outside the gene matches. The CDR3 coding sequence is TGTGCCAGCAGCGTAGGGGAGACTAGCGGAAACCTAAGACAGTTCTTC. This gives the protein CASSVGETSGNLRQFF.

The chain links TRBV7-2 to TRBJ2-4; tentatively, D is TRBD2 (6 bases). The CDR3 has 14 residues. The V end was cut by 4 bases, the J end by 6 bases, with 13 bases between. Germline assignment: CDR1 SGHTA and CDR2 FQGNSA. CDR3 sequence (DNA): TGTGCCAGCAGCTCCCCGTGGAGGGGAAACATTCAGTACTTC. This codes for CASSSPWRGNIQYF.

The J gene is TRBJ1-2, the V gene TRBV27; 10 bases match TRBD1. The ends lost 2 bases at V and 7 bases at J; junction bases unmatched: 10. The length of the CDR3 is 16 residues. The germline gives CDR1 MNHEY, CDR2 SMNVEV (reference sequence). The CDR3 region has the DNA TGTGCCAGCAGTTTACTGACAGGGGGCGTAAGGGGTGGCTACACCTTC. Protein: CASSLLTGGVRGGYTF.

The V call is TRBV7-8, the J call TRBJ2-5; possibly TRBD2 for D (7 bases). V was pared by 5 bases and J by 5 bases, with 15 bases between. Germline values: CDR1 SGHVS, CDR2 FQNEAQ. This CDR3 spans 14 amino acids. The CDR3 here is CASSLGGGGETQYF. CDR3 nucleotide sequence: TGTGCCAGCAGCCTAGGGGGGGGAGGGGAGACCCAGTACTTC.

V is TRBV28 and J is TRBJ1-2; the match to TRBD1 covers 10 bases. J lost 8 bases, V lost 6 bases, and 9 bases had no gene match. From germline, CDR1 is MDHEN and CDR2 SYDVKM. CDR3 length: 14 amino acids. The CDR3 DNA reads as TGTGCCAGCAGCACCCCCGGACAGGGGGAGGGCTACACCTTC. Residues: CASSTPGQGEGYTF.

In DNA form, the CDR3 reads TGTGCCAGCAGTGCCCCTATCGGGGGGGTTGCTGAAGCTTTCTTT. Its protein product is CASSAPIGGVAEAFF. This chain uses TRBV2 with TRBJ1-1, with a possible D match to TRBD1 (5 bases). Germline V gene sequence: CDR1 SNHLY, CDR2 FYNNEI. V was trimmed by 4 bases and J by 6 bases, leaving 18 bases between them. The CDR3 sequence is 15 residues long.

The chain recombines TRBV10-3 with TRBJ1-1; TRBD1 aligns across 7 bases. There are 13 residues in the CDR3. With V trimmed by 6 bases and J by 6 bases, 7 bases remained unmatched. Looked up from germline, CDR1 is ENHRY and CDR2 is SYGVKD. DNA for the CDR3: TGTGCCATCAGCACAGGGGTTGGGGCTGAAGCTTTCTTT. Amino acids: CAISTGVGAEAFF.

V is TRBV7-9 and J is TRBJ2-1, with a tentative D call TRBD1 (6 bases). The V end lost 5 bases, the J end lost 0 bases, and 20 bases lay between the germline ends. This CDR3 comprises 18 residues. Germline CDR1 and CDR2: SEHNR and FQNEAQ (reference sequence). CDR3 sequence: CASSPIFRTASSYNEQFF. CDR3 DNA: TGTGCCAGCAGCCCAATCTTCCGGACAGCTAGCTCCTACAATGAGCAGTTCTTC. Based on the CDR3 plus reference TRBV7-9 and TRBJ2-1, the full variable domain is DTGVSQNPRHKITKRGQNVTFRCDPISEHNRLYWYRQTLGQGPEFLTYFQNEAQLEKSRLLSDRFSAERPKGSFSTLEIQRTEQGDSAMYLCASSPIFRTASSYNEQFFGPGTRLTVL.

For this clone: The sample has other DNA sequences that encode this CDR3 too. The chain links TRBV6-5 to TRBJ1-2, with a weak D call TRBD1 (6 bases). The CDR3 extends over 12 amino acids. The V and J ends lost 8 bases and 0 bases respectively, with 7 bases between them. Germline V lookup: CDR1 MNHEY, CDR2 SVGAGI. The CDR3, as DNA: TGTGCCAGCCGGGACACTAACTATGGCTACACCTTC. Encoded protein: CASRDTNYGYTF.

This clone was seen only once. The V call is TRBV7-3, the J call TRBJ2-1; 12 nucleotides match TRBD2. Germline V gives CDR1 SGHTA, CDR2 FQGTGA. The CDR3 consists of 15 residues. The V gene end was trimmed by 5 bases and the J gene end by 4 bases; junction bases not matched to a gene: 3. The CDR3 spells CASSVLAGGYNEQFF. The CDR3 coding sequence is TGTGCCAGCAGCGTCCTAGCGGGGGGGTACAATGAGCAGTTCTTC.

The chain combines TRBV6-5 with TRBJ1-4; D possibly corresponds to TRBD1 (6 bases). The CDR3 spans 13 residues. Trimming removed 6 bases from V and 4 bases from J, with 9 bases in between. Germline CDR1 is MNHEY and CDR2 is SVGAGI. The CDR3 spells CASRRTVNEKLFF. The CDR3 DNA is TGTGCCAGCAGAAGGACAGTTAATGAAAAACTGTTTTTT.

J is TRBJ2-2 and V is TRBV4-2, with 9 bases fitting TRBD2. Germline lookup yields CDR1 LGHNA and CDR2 YNFKEQ. Trimming removed 4 bases from V and 2 bases from J; junction bases left unmatched: 5. This CDR3 is built from 16 residues. The CDR3 is CASSPRAGGNTGELFF. The CDR3 nucleotides are TGTGCCAGCAGCCCAAGAGCGGGAGGAAACACCGGGGAGCTGTTTTTT.